The 17 T cell receptor beta chains in this list originate from one sample, sequenced in a study of CXCR3-negative and CXCR3-positive naive CD8 T cells. TRB cDNA libraries were made by UMI-labeled 5' RACE. TCRdb reprocessed the 5' RACE reads; each CDR3 protein has one entry and no DNA is given. The sample has more than 80,000 distinct CDR3 sequences. Study observations and caveats: Hydrophobicity was higher for TRB CDR3s found in CXCR3-positive naive cells than in CXCR3-negative naive cells.

No antigens are known for them. The sequenced sample consisted of naive CXCR3+ CD8+ T cells from blood. The subset here: CD45RO-CCR7+CD27+CD95- naive CD8+ T cells expressing CXCR3 (TNR3+). The receptors come from a human donor in good health. Some clones in this sample may be carry-over from other donors' samples.

This chain uses TRBV2 with TRBJ2-1; the TCRdb D gene call, TRBD2, has no DNA to confirm it. The CDR3 runs to 11 residues. Per the germline V gene, CDR1 is SNHLY and CDR2 is FYNNEI. The CDR3 here is CASISSPEQFF.

The V and J genes are TRBV30 and TRBJ2-1. CDR3 size: 12 residues. Per the germline V gene, CDR1 is GTSNPN and CDR2 is SVGIG (reference sequence). CDR3 protein: CAWKDLYNEQFF.

V usage is TRBV20-1 and J usage is TRBJ2-7. The CDR3 covers 14 residues. CDR1 and CDR2 from the germline V gene are DFQATT and SNEGSKA (reference sequence). The CDR3 loop reads CSATHSNSNYEQYF.

The J gene is TRBJ2-7, the V gene TRBV10-3; the D call of TRBD1 rests on TCRdb alone, since no DNA is present to check it. CDR1 is ENHRY and CDR2 is SYGVKD in the germline V gene. This CDR3 contains 13 residues. The CDR3 loop reads CAISDEGEGEQYF.

This chain uses TRBV7-8 with TRBJ1-2. Per the germline V gene, CDR1 is SGHVS and CDR2 is FQNEAQ. This CDR3 is built from 13 residues. The CDR3 here is CASSFGANYGYTF.

The chain couples TRBV10-3 to TRBJ2-6; TCRdb calls TRBD1, which cannot be checked without DNA. The germline CDR1 and CDR2 sequences are ENHRY and SYGVKD. This CDR3 is built from 14 residues. This CDR3 reads CAITRTGMDNVLTF.

This chain connects TRBV29-1 to TRBJ2-1; TCRdb calls TRBD2, which cannot be checked without DNA. Germline-derived CDR1 and CDR2 are SQVTM and ANQGSEA. The CDR3 length is 15 residues. CDR3 residues: CSVESGTSGGNEQFF.

This rearrangement joins TRBV11-2 to TRBJ2-3; TCRdb proposes TRBD1, but this gene call is untestable without DNA. The CDR3 is made up of 15 amino acids. Per germline, CDR1 SGHAT and CDR2 FQNNGV. The CDR3: CASSPGPTDTDTQYF.

The chain couples TRBV29-1 to TRBJ2-1; TCRdb calls TRBD1, which cannot be checked without DNA. Germline V gene sequence: CDR1 SQVTM, CDR2 ANQGSEA. The CDR3 extends over 13 amino acids. CDR3 loop: CSVDTGGLNEQFF.

This CDR3 is CASNKKTSGGALDIQYF. This chain uses TRBV6-2 or TRBV6-3 with TRBJ2-4; the TCRdb call, TRBD2, lacks DNA for checking. Germline V CDR1 and CDR2: MNHEY, SVGEGT. The CDR3 contains 17 residues.

The chain's CDR3 is CASTTRGLPEQYF. The chain joins TRBV6-6 to TRBJ2-7; TCRdb lists TRBD2, though no DNA is available to test this call. This CDR3 comprises 13 residues. Germline CDR1 and CDR2: MNHNY and SVGAGI (reference sequence).

J is TRBJ2-7 and V is TRBV20-1; lacking DNA, the TRBD1 call made by TCRdb goes unchecked. The CDR3 totals 15 residues. CDR1 is DFQATT, CDR2 SNEGSKA, per germline (reference sequence). The CDR3 is CSAPGVRDNPYEQYF.

The J gene is TRBJ2-3, the V gene TRBV6-5; TCRdb lists TRBD1, though no DNA is available to test this call. Germline V lookup: CDR1 MNHEY, CDR2 SVGAGI. The CDR3 totals 14 residues. CDR3 sequence reads: CASSPRGFTDTQYF.

The chain carries TRBV2 and TRBJ1-1. The CDR3 length is 12 residues. CDR1 is SNHLY, CDR2 FYNNEI, per germline. The CDR3 is CASRGIEAAAFF.

The chain recombines TRBV5-1 with TRBJ2-7; TCRdb lists TRBD1, though no DNA is available to test this call. Germline V gene lookup returns CDR1 SGHRS and CDR2 YFSETQ. The CDR3 runs 14 residues. CDR3 protein: CASSPRTDSYEQYF. The complete variable domain, with remaining parts taken from reference TRBV5-1 and TRBJ2-7, reads KAGVTQTPRYLIKTRGQQVTLSCSPISGHRSVSWYQQTPGQGLQFLFEYFSETQRNKGNFPGRFSGRQFSNSRSEMNVSTLELGDSALYLCASSPRTDSYEQYFGPGTRLTVT.

The CDR3 spells CASSPYRGAYEQYF. The chain has TRBV7-2 and TRBJ2-7; the D call from TCRdb, TRBD1, cannot be confirmed without DNA. This CDR3 has 14 residues. The germline gives CDR1 SGHTA, CDR2 FQGNSA.

The chain recombines TRBV7-9 with TRBJ1-2; TCRdb proposes TRBD1, but this gene call is untestable without DNA. CDR3 size: 16 residues. Germline values: CDR1 SEHNR, CDR2 FQNEAQ (reference sequence). CDR3 region: CASSNGNGQGDGGYTF.